This T cell receptor (beta chain) appears in the sequencing data of a study of tumor and adjacent non-tumor tissue in lung cancer. Findings and caveats of the study: Tumor TCR diversity, when higher, was linked to shorter survival.

This CDR3 comprises 14 residues. The template was RNA from unsorted bulk tissue. The library came from three nested PCR rounds adapted from ARM-PCR protocols. TCRdb passed the multiplex PCR reads through MiXCR, listing each CDR3 protein once. This sample has about 120,000 distinct CDR3 sequences; 55% to 75% occur once, and the top ten carry 9.5% to 15%. A remark on this clonotype: Its antigen is not known. This could be a read error, since a much larger clone is one nucleotide away.

Input material: lung tumor tissue. This sequence joins TRBV12-3 or TRBV12-4 and TRBJ2-7, with TRBD2 as a possible D gene (5 bases). The receptor's source is a man younger than 45 with non-small cell lung cancer. The CDR3 DNA is TGTGCCAACAGTTCCTGGGAGCACTCCTACGAGCAGTACTTC. Protein product: CANSSWEHSYEQYF.